This entry lists 18 T cell receptor beta chains sequenced from one sample in a study of control samples from healthy donors and cancer patients. Clones were read by immunoSEQ multiplex PCR, and TCRdb kept only the in-frame ones, dropping some. The sample has 150,000 to 200,000 clones; 70% to 90% are singletons. Sequenced input: blood. Receptors originate from a woman aged 25-40 years in good health.

The chain employs TRBV5-6 and TRBJ2-7, with D perhaps TRBD2 (6 bases). Germline V CDR1 and CDR2: SGHDT, YYEEEE. The V end was cut by 1 base, the J end by 9 bases, with 11 bases between. CDR3 length: 12 residues. The CDR3 coding sequence is TGTGCCAGCAGCTTGTTTGGGCGGGGGCAGTACGTC. Its translation: CASSLFGRGQYV.

The CDR3 protein is CASSPRDSNEKLFF. The CDR3 DNA reads as TGTGCCAGCTCACCAAGGGACAGTAATGAAAAACTGTTTTTT. The J gene is TRBJ1-4, the V gene TRBV18; 7 bases align to TRBD1. This CDR3 comprises 14 residues. Germline V gene data show CDR1 as KGHSH and CDR2 as LQKENI. V lost 2 bases to trimming and J lost 4 bases; unmatched junction nucleotides: 1.

The rearrangement joins TRBV7-9 to TRBJ1-1, with D possibly TRBD1 on 6 matching bases. Germline V gene sequence: CDR1 SEHNR, CDR2 FQNEAQ (reference sequence). Trimming removed 5 bases at V and 5 bases at J, with 12 bases between. The CDR3 sequence is 13 residues long. DNA for the CDR3: TGTGCCAGCAGCCCACAGGGAGGGACTGAAGCTTTCTTT. Protein: CASSPQGGTEAFF.

This rearrangement joins TRBV27 to TRBJ2-3; 10 nucleotides match TRBD2. Looked up from germline, CDR1 is MNHEY and CDR2 is SMNVEV (reference sequence). The length of the CDR3 is 15 residues. With 3 bases clipped from V and 7 bases from J, the junction kept 7 bases outside the gene matches. The CDR3: CASSFSSGSRNTQYF. CDR3 nucleotide sequence: TGTGCCAGCAGTTTTTCTAGCGGGAGTAGGAATACGCAGTATTTT.

The chain recombines TRBV4-1 with TRBJ2-2; no clear D gene. There are 15 residues in the CDR3. V dropped 0 bases and J dropped 5 bases, with 10 bases sitting between them. Germline CDR1 MGHRA, CDR2 YSYEKL. The CDR3: CASSQDRVQTGELFF. The DNA of the CDR3 is TGCGCCAGCAGCCAAGATCGGGTGCAGACCGGGGAGCTGTTTTTT.

The chain carries TRBV5-1 and TRBJ2-3; 9 nucleotides line up with TRBD1. Germline loops: CDR1 SGHRS, CDR2 YFSETQ. The CDR3 has 13 amino acids. After removal of 6 bases from V and 3 bases from J, the junction contained 2 bases not matched to a gene. This CDR3 is CASTGQGTDTQYF. CDR3 nucleotide sequence: TGCGCCAGCACGGGACAGGGAACAGATACGCAGTATTTT.

This rearrangement joins TRBV7-9 to TRBJ1-1; possible D gene TRBD1, 6 bases. V shed 7 bases and J shed 6 bases, with 12 bases lying between them. The CDR3 has 12 amino acids. The germline CDR1 and CDR2 sequences are SEHNR and FQNEAQ (reference sequence). The CDR3 sequence: CASTPGGSEAFF. CDR3 in DNA: TGTGCCAGCACCCCGGGGGGCTCTGAAGCTTTCTTT.

CDR3 in DNA: TGTGCCAGCGTCATAAAGTGGGGGGCCGGGGAGCTGTTTTTT. Residues: CASVIKWGAGELFF. The chain links TRBV11-2 to TRBJ2-2; D perhaps matches TRBD2 (6 bases). The CDR3 spans 14 residues. With 8 bases removed from V and 6 bases from J, the gap between germline ends came to 16 bases. Per the germline V gene, CDR1 is SGHAT and CDR2 is FQNNGV.

The chain employs TRBV6-1 and TRBJ2-7; D not resolved. V dropped 2 bases and J dropped 2 bases, with 22 bases sitting between them. Germline V gene sequence: CDR1 MNHNS, CDR2 SASEGT. There are 18 residues in the CDR3. CDR3 nucleotides: TGTGCCAGCAGTGAAAATCCTCTACATAATGCACTAACCTACGAGCAGTACTTC. Its protein is CASSENPLHNALTYEQYF.

This clone was seen just once. The gene calls are TRBV6-2 or TRBV6-3 and TRBJ2-1; D gene uncertain. The CDR3 is 13 residues long. Germline V gene sequence: CDR1 MNHEY, CDR2 SVGEGT. Trimming took off 0 bases at V and 8 bases at J, with 8 bases between the two ends. The CDR3 region has the DNA TGTGCCAGCAGTTACTCACGAGCCTATGAGCAGTTCTTC. Translating it yields CASSYSRAYEQFF.

The J gene is TRBJ1-1, the V gene TRBV27, with D perhaps matching TRBD1 (5 bases). CDR3 length: 15 amino acids. Germline V gene lookup returns CDR1 MNHEY and CDR2 SMNVEV (reference sequence). V lost 5 bases and J 4 bases, leaving 17 bases between the germline ends. CDR3 amino acids: CASSPLGGSGTEAFF. The CDR3 nucleotides are TGTGCCAGCAGTCCCCTCGGGGGGAGCGGCACTGAAGCTTTCTTT.

The chain links TRBV4-1 to TRBJ2-2; D tentatively reads TRBD1 or TRBD2 (5 bases each). The CDR3 covers 14 residues. Per the germline V gene, CDR1 is MGHRA and CDR2 is YSYEKL. V was cut by 3 bases and J by 0 bases, with 5 bases left in between. CDR3 bases: TGCGCCAGCAGCCAGGGGGCGAACACCGGGGAGCTGTTTTTT. Amino acid sequence: CASSQGANTGELFF.

This clone was recorded only once. CDR3 DNA sequence: TGTGCCAGCGGACAGGGGGCGAAGGACGAGCAGTACTTC. Its protein is CASGQGAKDEQYF. The chain carries TRBV11-3 and TRBJ2-7; TRBD1 agrees at 11 bases. Trimming removed 8 bases from V and 5 bases from J; junction bases left unmatched: 5. The CDR3 runs 13 residues. Germline CDR1 reads SGHNT; CDR2 reads YENEEA.

The rearrangement joins TRBV19 to TRBJ2-2, with no clear D. From germline, CDR1 is LNHDA and CDR2 SQIVND (reference sequence). This CDR3 has 14 amino acids. The germline V and J ends were trimmed by 3 bases and 0 bases, with 5 bases remaining between them. The CDR3 region has the DNA TGTGCCAGTAGTATGTTCGCGAACACCGGGGAGCTGTTTTTT. Its protein product is CASSMFANTGELFF.

The CDR3 DNA reads TGTGCCAGCAGCTTAGACACAACAGGTGCAAGCGGCTACACCTTC. This gives the protein CASSLDTTGASGYTF. The chain recombines TRBV7-9 with TRBJ1-2; perhaps TRBD1 as D (5 bases). Trimming removed 1 base from V and 8 bases from J, with 17 bases in between. The CDR3 contains 15 residues. Looked up from germline, CDR1 is SEHNR and CDR2 is FQNEAQ (reference sequence).

As to this clone: The sample carries other DNA sequences with the same CDR3. CDR3 residues: CASSRGDTQYF. The CDR3 DNA is TGTGCCAGCAGCCGGGGTGATACGCAGTATTTT. V usage is TRBV3-1 (or the pseudogene TRBV3-2) and J usage is TRBJ2-3; no definite D call. Trimming took 4 bases from V and 6 from J, leaving 5 bases between them. This CDR3 contains 11 residues. Germline assignment: CDR1 LGHDT and CDR2 YNNKEL (reference sequence).

This clone was detected only once. The CDR3 nucleotides read TGTGCCAGCAGCCGAATACTAGCGGGGGGTGGGGATGAGCAGTTCTTC. It specifies CASSRILAGGGDEQFF. The V call is TRBV4-2, the J call TRBJ2-1; 12 nucleotides align to TRBD2. There are 16 residues in the CDR3. From germline, CDR1 is LGHNA and CDR2 YNFKEQ. Germline trimming cut 4 bases from V and 8 bases from J; bases unmatched to any gene: 9.

The rearrangement uses TRBV5-4 and TRBJ2-4; 11 bases are a match to TRBD1. Germline-derived CDR1 and CDR2 are SGHNT and YYREEE (reference sequence). The CDR3 is made up of 15 amino acids. Germline trimming cut 7 bases from V and 7 bases from J; bases unmatched to any gene: 10. The CDR3 protein is CASRGPGTGGNIQYF. For the CDR3, the DNA is TGTGCCAGCCGAGGCCCGGGGACAGGGGGGAACATTCAGTACTTC.